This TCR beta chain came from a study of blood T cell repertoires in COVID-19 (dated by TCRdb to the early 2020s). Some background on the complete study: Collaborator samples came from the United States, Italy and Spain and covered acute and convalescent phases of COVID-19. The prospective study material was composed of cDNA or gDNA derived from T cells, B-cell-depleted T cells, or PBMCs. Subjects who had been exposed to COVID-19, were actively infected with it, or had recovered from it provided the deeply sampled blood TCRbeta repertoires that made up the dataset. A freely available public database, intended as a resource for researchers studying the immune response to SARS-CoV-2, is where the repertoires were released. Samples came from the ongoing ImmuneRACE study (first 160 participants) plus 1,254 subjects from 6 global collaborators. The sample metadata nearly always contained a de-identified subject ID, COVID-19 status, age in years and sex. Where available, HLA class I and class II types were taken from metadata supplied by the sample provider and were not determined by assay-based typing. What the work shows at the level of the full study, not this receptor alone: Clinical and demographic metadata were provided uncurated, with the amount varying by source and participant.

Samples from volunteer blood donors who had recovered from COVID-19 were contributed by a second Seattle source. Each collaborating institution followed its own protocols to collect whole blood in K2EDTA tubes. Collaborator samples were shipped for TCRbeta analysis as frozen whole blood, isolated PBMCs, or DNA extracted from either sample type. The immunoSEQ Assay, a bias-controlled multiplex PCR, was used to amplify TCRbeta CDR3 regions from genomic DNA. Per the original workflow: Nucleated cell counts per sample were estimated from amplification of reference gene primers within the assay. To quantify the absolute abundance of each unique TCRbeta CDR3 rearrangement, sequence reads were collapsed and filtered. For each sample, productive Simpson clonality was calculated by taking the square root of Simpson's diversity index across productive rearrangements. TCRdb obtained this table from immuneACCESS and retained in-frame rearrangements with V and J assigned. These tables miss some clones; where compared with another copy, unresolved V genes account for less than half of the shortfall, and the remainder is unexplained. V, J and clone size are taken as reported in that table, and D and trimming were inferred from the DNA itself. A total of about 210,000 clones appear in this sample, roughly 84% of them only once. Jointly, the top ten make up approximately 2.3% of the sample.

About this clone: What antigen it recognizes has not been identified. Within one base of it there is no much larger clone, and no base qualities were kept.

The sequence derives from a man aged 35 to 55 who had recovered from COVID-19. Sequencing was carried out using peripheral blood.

The CDR3 reads as follows: CASSYSAGQLYEQYF. The sequenced DNA is TGTGCCAGCAGTTATTCGGCGGGACAGCTCTACGAGCAGTACTTC. The chain joins TRBV6-2 or TRBV6-3 to TRBJ2-7; TRBD1 is possibly the D segment (7 matching bases). Trimming costs V 3 bases and J 3 bases, and their ends lie 15 bases apart. According to the germline V gene, CDR1 reads MNHEY and CDR2 reads SVGEGT. Taken from cysteine to phenylalanine, the CDR3 has 15 residues. Just the 45-base CDR3 DNA is kept, in frame starting at base 1.